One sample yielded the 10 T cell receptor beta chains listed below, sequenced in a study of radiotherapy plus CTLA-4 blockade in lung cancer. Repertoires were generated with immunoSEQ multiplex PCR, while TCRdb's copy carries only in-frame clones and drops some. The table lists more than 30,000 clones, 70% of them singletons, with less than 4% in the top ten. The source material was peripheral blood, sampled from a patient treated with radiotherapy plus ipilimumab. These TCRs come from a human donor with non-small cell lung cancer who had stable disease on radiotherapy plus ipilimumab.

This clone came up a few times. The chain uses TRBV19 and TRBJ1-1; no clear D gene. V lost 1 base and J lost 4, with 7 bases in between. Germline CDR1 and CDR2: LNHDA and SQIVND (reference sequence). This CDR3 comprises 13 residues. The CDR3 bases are TGTGCCAGTAGTATAGCAGTTGCCACTGAAGCTTTCTTT. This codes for CASSIAVATEAFF. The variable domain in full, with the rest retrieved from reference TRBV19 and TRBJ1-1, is DGGITQSPKYLFRKEGQNVTLSCEQNLNHDAMYWYRQDPGQGLRLIYYSQIVNDFQKGDIAEGYSVSREKKESFPLTVTSAQKNPTAFYLCASSIAVATEAFFGQGTRLTVV.

CDR3 bases: TGTGCCAGCGGACCGGGACAGGGGGTAGGGGAGCAGTACTTC. This translates into CASGPGQGVGEQYF. The gene calls are TRBV6-6 and TRBJ2-7; 11 bases align to TRBD1. Germline V gives CDR1 MNHNY, CDR2 SVGAGI (reference sequence). V dropped 8 bases and J dropped 7; count of bases not matched to a gene: 10. The CDR3 length is 14 residues.

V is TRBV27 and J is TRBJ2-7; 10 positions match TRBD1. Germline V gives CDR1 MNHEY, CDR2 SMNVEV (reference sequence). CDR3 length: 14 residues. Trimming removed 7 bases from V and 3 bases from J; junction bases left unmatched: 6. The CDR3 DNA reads TGTGCCAGCACCTTGCGGACAGGGGGCTACGAGCAGTACTTC. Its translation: CASTLRTGGYEQYF.

The CDR3 DNA follows: TGTGCCAGCAGTACTCCCGGGACGGGGAGAGGTGGCTACACCTTC. It translates to CASSTPGTGRGGYTF. The V gene is TRBV6-1, the J gene TRBJ1-2; TRBD1 might be the D (5 bases). Germline CDR1 is MNHNS and CDR2 is SASEGT. Trimming pared 5 bases from V and 7 bases from J, leaving 20 bases between. The CDR3 extends over 15 amino acids.

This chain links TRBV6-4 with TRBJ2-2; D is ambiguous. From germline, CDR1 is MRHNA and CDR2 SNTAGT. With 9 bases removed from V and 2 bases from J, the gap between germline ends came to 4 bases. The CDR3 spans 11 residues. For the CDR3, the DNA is TGTGCCAGACGAAACACCGGGGAGCTGTTTTTT. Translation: CARRNTGELFF.

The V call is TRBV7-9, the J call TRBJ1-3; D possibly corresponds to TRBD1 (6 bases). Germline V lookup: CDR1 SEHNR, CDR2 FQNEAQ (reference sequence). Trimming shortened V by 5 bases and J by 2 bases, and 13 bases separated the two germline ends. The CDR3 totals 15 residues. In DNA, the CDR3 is TGTGCCAGCAGCACCTCAGGGGAGCCTGGAAACACCATATATTTT. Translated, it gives CASSTSGEPGNTIYF.

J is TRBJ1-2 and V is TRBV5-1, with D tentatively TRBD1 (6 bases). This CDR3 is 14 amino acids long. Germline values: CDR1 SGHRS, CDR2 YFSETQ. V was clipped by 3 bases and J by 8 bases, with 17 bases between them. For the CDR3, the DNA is TGCGCCAGCAGCTGGAGCAGGGGCGAGGGGGGCTACACCTTC. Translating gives CASSWSRGEGGYTF.

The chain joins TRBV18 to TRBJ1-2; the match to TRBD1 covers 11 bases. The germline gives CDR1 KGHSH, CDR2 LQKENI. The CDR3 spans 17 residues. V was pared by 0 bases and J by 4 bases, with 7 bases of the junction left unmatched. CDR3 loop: CASSPPRTGGAGYGYTF. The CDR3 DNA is TGTGCCAGCTCACCACCGAGGACAGGGGGCGCCGGCTATGGCTACACCTTC.

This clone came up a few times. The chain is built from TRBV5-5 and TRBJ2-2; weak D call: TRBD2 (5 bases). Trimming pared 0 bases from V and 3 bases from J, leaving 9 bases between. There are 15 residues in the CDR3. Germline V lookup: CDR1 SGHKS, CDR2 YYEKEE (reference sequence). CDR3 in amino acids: CASSLASSYTGELFF. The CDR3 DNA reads TGTGCCAGCAGCTTGGCTAGCAGCTACACCGGGGAGCTGTTTTTT.

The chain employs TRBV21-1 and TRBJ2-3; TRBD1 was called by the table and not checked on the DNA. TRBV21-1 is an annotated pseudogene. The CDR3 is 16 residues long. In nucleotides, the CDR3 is TGTGCCAGCAGCAACACAGGGGGTAAAATCACAGATACGCAGTATTTT. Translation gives CASSNTGGKITDTQYF.